This T cell receptor (beta chain) was captured by sequencing in a study of T cells in localized non-small cell lung cancer. Study-level points and caveats: Within adjacent lung there appeared a median approximately 57 of the top 100 tumor clones. Among the tissues sampled, uninvolved adjacent lung had the highest T cell clonality, above tumor.

Sequencing was performed with immunoSEQ multiplex PCR; in TCRdb, only in-frame clones are kept and a portion is missing. The sample has 20,000 or so clones; around 83% are singletons. Comment on this clone: As yet, its antigen is unknown.

CDR3 length equals 17 residues. Germline assignment: CDR1 SQVTM and CDR2 ANQGSEA. The V end lost 5 bases, the J end lost 5 bases, and 22 bases lay between the germline ends. The J gene is TRBJ2-6, the V gene TRBV29-1; D ambiguous. The TCR sequence derives from a man between 40 and 75 years old with stage I lung adenocarcinoma. The sample consisted of peripheral blood, taken before any cancer treatment. CDR3 bases: TGCAGCGTTTACACCAGAAGCATACAAAGTCGGGCCAACGTCCTGACTTTC. Amino acid sequence: CSVYTRSIQSRANVLTF.